Given below is one T cell receptor beta chain in context. Only a few counts were recorded for this clonotype. The antigen this receptor binds is unknown. Base qualities are not at hand, and no much larger clone is one base apart. The entry originates in a study of CD8 T cells in ankylosing spondylitis (dated by TCRdb to 2016 to 2017). Study-wide context: The study set out to find disease-linked TCR variants by profiling T cell receptor beta repertoires in ankylosing spondylitis patients and healthy donors. The full study cohort was made up of about two dozen ankylosing spondylitis patients and 108 healthy donors. Peripheral blood was sampled, and synovial fluid was also collected from ankylosing spondylitis patients.

The germline V gene sets CDR1 to SNHLY and CDR2 to FYNNEI. A distance of 16 bases separates the germline ends of V and J, which lose 4 bases and 6 bases respectively. The CDR3 spans 14 residues, from the cysteine through the phenylalanine. Only the CDR3 region is kept as DNA, spanning 42 bases read in frame from base 1. What the authors observed across the whole study: Some of the motif variants had been reported before in the synovial fluid and blood of reactive arthritis patients, a finding that suggests common disease-initiation mechanisms. Significant enrichment of the disease-linked clones was reported in matched synovial fluid samples from ankylosing spondylitis patients. Blood from ankylosing spondylitis patients appeared to be characterized by a TCR beta motif composed of under 10 highly homologous amino acid variants. A CD8+ phenotype was shown by the disease-linked clones, which were found at relatively low frequencies in peripheral blood.

The data were produced on an Illumina HiSeq 2500. Quantitative 5'-RACE with molecular barcodes was used to prepare TCR beta libraries. The authors' analysis ran thus. To identify disease-linked TCR variants, a new computational method was used, one built on a probabilistic model of VDJ rearrangement. Starting from the raw public reads, TCRdb applied fastp trimming at Q25, assembled clones with MiXCR and retained in-frame beta chains. Every CDR3 protein is listed once, alongside the most common genes and DNA of its rows. TCRdb's processing, not the authors' own work, is the source of the V and J calls. This sample lists about 460,000 distinct CDR3 sequences; about 5.2% were detected once. The ten top clones hold approximately 4% of the sample.

Material: blood, either unsorted or a sorted T cell fraction (not recorded which). This clonotype was obtained from a male donor with ankylosing spondylitis. This chain is built from TRBV2 and TRBJ2-7; the best D guess is TRBD1, with 5 bases matching. CDR3 reads: CASSGGQGHLEQYF. The DNA reads as follows: TGTGCCAGCAGTGGCGGTCAGGGTCACCTCGAGCAGTACTTC.